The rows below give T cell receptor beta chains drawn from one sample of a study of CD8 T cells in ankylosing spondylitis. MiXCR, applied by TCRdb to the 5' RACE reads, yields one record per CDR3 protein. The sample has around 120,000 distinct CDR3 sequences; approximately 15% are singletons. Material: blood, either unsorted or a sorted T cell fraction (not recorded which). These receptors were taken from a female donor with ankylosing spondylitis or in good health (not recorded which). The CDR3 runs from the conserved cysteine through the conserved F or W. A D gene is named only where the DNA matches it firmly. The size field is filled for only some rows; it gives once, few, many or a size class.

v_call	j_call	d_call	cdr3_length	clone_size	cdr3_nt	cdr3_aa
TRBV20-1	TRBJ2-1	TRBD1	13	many	TGCAGTGCTAGGAGACAGGGCCACAATGAGCAGTTCTTC	CSARRQGHNEQFF
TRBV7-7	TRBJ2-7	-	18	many	TGTGCTAGCAGCTTAGGGATCGGGCTAGAATCAAGCTCCTACGAGCAGTACTTC	CASSLGIGLESSSYEQYF
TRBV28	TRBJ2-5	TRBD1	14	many	TGTGCCAGCAGTTTGTTCGCCAGGGGGGAGACCCAGTACTTC	CASSLFARGETQYF
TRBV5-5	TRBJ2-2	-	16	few	TGTGCCAGCAGCTTGGGGACTGGGACGAACACCGGGGAGCTGTTTTTT	CASSLGTGTNTGELFF
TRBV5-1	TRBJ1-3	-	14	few	TGCGCCAGCAGCCAAGGCTTCTCTGGAAACACCATATATTTT	CASSQGFSGNTIYF
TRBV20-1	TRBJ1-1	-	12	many	TGCAGTGCTAAACAGCCCAACACTGAAGCTTTCTTT	CSAKQPNTEAFF
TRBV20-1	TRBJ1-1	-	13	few	TGCAGTGCTAGAGGTGGGGTTAGCACTGAAGCTTTCTTT	CSARGGVSTEAFF
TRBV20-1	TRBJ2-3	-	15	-	TGCAGTGCGCAGATGGGGGTAGGAACTACAGATACGCAGTATTTT	CSAQMGVGTTDTQYF
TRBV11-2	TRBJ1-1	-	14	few	TGTGCCAGCAGACCTGCAGGGGTCAACACTGAAGCTTTCTTT	CASRPAGVNTEAFF
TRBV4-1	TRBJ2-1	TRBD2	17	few	TGCGCCAGCAGCCAGCAACTAGCGACTAGCTCCTACAATGAGCAGTTCTTC	CASSQQLATSSYNEQFF
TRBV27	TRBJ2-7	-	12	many	TGTGCCAGCAGGCGTGGTCACAGCGAGCAGTACTTC	CASRRGHSEQYF
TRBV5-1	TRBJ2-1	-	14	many	TGCGCCAGCAGCTTGGTGGTGGGTCTACAAGGGGAGTTCTTC	CASSLVVGLQGEFF
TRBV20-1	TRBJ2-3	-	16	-	TGCAGTGCTAGAGCGGGAGCAGGCGACCCCGTGGATACGCAGTATTTT	CSARAGAGDPVDTQYF